This T cell receptor (beta chain) emerged from a study of OX40 agonist ivuxolimab in advanced cancers. Study information: Patients received ivuxolimab, an agonistic anti-OX40 (CD134) antibody. Patients in dose escalation had liver, melanoma, kidney or head and neck cancers.

This CDR3 is built from 14 residues. CDR1 and CDR2 from the germline V gene are MNHNY and SVGAGI (reference sequence). The ends lost 5 bases at V and 10 bases at J; junction bases unmatched: 11. Produced via immunoSEQ multiplex PCR; TCRdb's table is partial and in-frame only. This table holds about 100,000 clones, around 91% found once. The sequences come from CD4+ or CD8+ T cells sorted from blood, collected in a trial of the OX40 agonist ivuxolimab. This clonotype was obtained from an adult with an advanced solid tumor such as melanoma, head and neck, liver or kidney cancer. The chain combines TRBV6-6 with TRBJ2-5; 9 nucleotides match TRBD1. The CDR3 DNA reads as TGTGCCAGCAGTGAGACGGGACAGGGAATGAGCCAGTACTTC. Its protein product is CASSETGQGMSQYF.